This T cell receptor beta chain was identified in a study of T cell repertoires in cytomegalovirus infection. CDR3 length equals 15 residues. Deletions cut 5 bases from V and 0 bases from J, with 14 bases between. From germline, CDR1 is SEHNR and CDR2 FQNEAQ (reference sequence). TCRdb used MiXCR to reprocess the reads, holding one entry per CDR3 protein. The sample includes almost 550,000 distinct CDR3 sequences, approximately 15% of them seen just once. Points from the study as a whole: Of the TCR beta families, the public ones yielded a cumulative frequency that identified carriers of CMV plus the relevant HLA.

In its sample, this clonotype was seen a few times. Antigen specificity is unknown. Sample: CD8+ T cells from PBMCs. This clonotype was obtained from a human donor in good health (CMV status not recorded). Some clones in this sample may be carry-over from other donors' samples. The chain has TRBV7-9 and TRBJ2-7; maybe TRBD1 (6 bases). CDR3 region: CASSPLDSFSYEQYF. The CDR3 nucleotides are TGTGCCAGCAGCCCCCTGGACAGTTTCTCCTACGAGCAGTACTTC.